The TCR beta chain described here comes from a study of CD8 T cells in ankylosing spondylitis. General study findings and limits: Ankylosing spondylitis blood appeared to be characterized by a TCR beta motif of 8 or 9 highly homologous variants. Prior literature has documented some motif variants in synovial fluid and blood from reactive arthritis.

The CDR3 has 14 amino acids. In germline, CDR1 is SGHVS, CDR2 FNYEAQ. With 5 bases clipped from V and 3 bases from J, the junction kept 3 bases outside the gene matches. Each CDR3 protein is one row after TCRdb ran MiXCR on the 5' RACE reads. The sample yields 150,000 to 250,000 distinct CDR3 sequences, more than 10% seen once. Concerning this clonotype itself: What it binds is not known.

Specimen: blood, either unsorted or a sorted T cell fraction (not recorded which). This clonotype originated in a male donor with ankylosing spondylitis or in good health (not recorded which). The chain has TRBV7-6 and TRBJ1-1; 10 nucleotides align to TRBD1. Here the CDR3 DNA reads TGTGCCAGCAGCCCGGACAGGGGGGACACTGAAGCTTTCTTT. This gives the protein CASSPDRGDTEAFF.